These 2 T cell receptor beta chains were all obtained from the same sample, sequenced in a study of spatial heterogeneity in lung cancer. Time point described: sample taken at primary tumor resection. Findings and limits, study-wide: Mutation tallies in tumors tracked expanded intratumoral alpha and beta TCR counts.

No antigen has been identified for these receptors. TCRdb processed the 5' RACE reads anew with MiXCR; each CDR3 protein has one entry. The sample has approximately 10,000 distinct CDR3 sequences, about 5% seen once. Material: lung tumor tissue, obtained at surgery. The source of these receptors is a male donor with early-stage non-small cell lung cancer.

Ten or more counts support this clonotype. The genes are TRBV7-9 and TRBJ2-3, with TRBD2 identical over 9 bases. The CDR3 sequence is 15 residues long. Germline V CDR1 and CDR2: SEHNR, FQNEAQ (reference sequence). V lost 5 bases, J lost 4 bases, and 7 bases stayed unmatched. The CDR3 bases are TGTGCCAGCAGCCGTAGCGGGAGCGTGGCAGATACGCAGTATTTT. It encodes CASSRSGSVADTQYF.

The sample holds many counts of this clonotype. This chain uses TRBV6-6 with TRBJ2-2, with 9 nucleotides matching TRBD2. This CDR3 region has 17 residues. Germline V CDR1 and CDR2: MNHNY, SVGAGI (reference sequence). After removal of 8 bases from V and 0 bases from J, the junction contained 10 bases not matched to a gene. The CDR3 sequence: CASYRLAGITNTGELFF. CDR3 nucleotide sequence: TGTGCCAGCTACAGGCTAGCGGGGATCACGAACACCGGGGAGCTGTTTTTT.